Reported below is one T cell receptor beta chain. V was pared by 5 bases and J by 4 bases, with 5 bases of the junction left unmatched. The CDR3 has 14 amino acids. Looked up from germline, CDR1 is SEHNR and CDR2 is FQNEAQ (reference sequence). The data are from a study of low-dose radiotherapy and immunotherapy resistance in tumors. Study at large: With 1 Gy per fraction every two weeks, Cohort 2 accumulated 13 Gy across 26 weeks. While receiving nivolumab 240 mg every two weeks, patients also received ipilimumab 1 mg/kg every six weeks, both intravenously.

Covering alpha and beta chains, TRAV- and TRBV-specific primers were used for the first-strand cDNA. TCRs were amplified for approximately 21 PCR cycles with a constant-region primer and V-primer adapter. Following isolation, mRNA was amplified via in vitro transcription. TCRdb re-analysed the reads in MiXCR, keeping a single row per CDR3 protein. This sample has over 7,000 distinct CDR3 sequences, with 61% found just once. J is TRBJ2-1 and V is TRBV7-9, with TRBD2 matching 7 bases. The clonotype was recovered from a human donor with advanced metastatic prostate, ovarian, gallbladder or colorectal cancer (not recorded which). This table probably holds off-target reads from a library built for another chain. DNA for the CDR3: TGTGCCAGCAGCAGGCTAGCGGATTACAATGAGCAGTTCTTC. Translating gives CASSRLADYNEQFF.